The 5 T cell receptor beta chains in this list originate from one sample, sequenced in a study of T cell repertoires in cytomegalovirus infection. Antigens of these TCRs are unknown. One entry per CDR3 protein, called by TCRdb with MiXCR from the reads. This sample has hundreds of thousands of distinct CDR3 sequences, with roughly 42% found just once. The starting material was cultured PBMCs, obtained from culture after CMV antigen stimulation. These receptors were collected from a human donor in good health (CMV status not recorded). Some clones in this sample may be carry-over from other donors' samples.

The V and J genes are TRBV7-2 and TRBJ2-7; 8 bases map to TRBD1. V lost 5 bases, J lost 5 bases, and 8 bases stayed unmatched. There are 14 residues in the CDR3. In germline, CDR1 is SGHTA, CDR2 FQGNSA. CDR3 loop: CASSVDRGDNEQYF. The DNA for the CDR3 is TGTGCCAGCAGCGTTGACAGGGGTGACAACGAGCAGTACTTC.

This chain joins TRBV6-2 or TRBV6-3 and TRBJ2-3, with 9 bases fitting TRBD2. Trimming cost V 6 bases and J 1 base; bases outside gene matches: 8. The CDR3 contains 16 residues. Germline CDR1 MNHEY, CDR2 SVGEGT. The CDR3 DNA follows: TGTGCCAGCAGAGTAGTTTCTAGCGGGGGCACAGATACGCAGTATTTT. This codes for CASRVVSSGGTDTQYF.

The chain carries TRBV4-2 and TRBJ2-7, with D possibly being TRBD2 (5 bases). Trimming removed 0 bases at V and 2 bases at J, with 17 bases between. The germline gives CDR1 LGHNA, CDR2 YNFKEQ. CDR3 length: 17 residues. The CDR3 DNA reads as TGTGCCAGCAGCCAAGATCCATCGGGGTGGAGGCCCTACGAGCAGTACTTC. Its protein product is CASSQDPSGWRPYEQYF.

J is TRBJ1-3 and V is TRBV30; a possible D gene is TRBD1 (6 bases). The CDR3 spans 13 residues. Trimming removed 5 bases from V and 4 bases from J, with 12 bases in between. Germline CDR1 reads GTSNPN; CDR2 reads SVGIG (reference sequence). CDR3 DNA sequence: TGTGCCTGGGGGCGGACAGTCGGAAACACCATATATTTT. Its translation: CAWGRTVGNTIYF. Combining the CDR3 with reference TRBV30 and TRBJ1-3 gives the whole variable domain SQTIHQWPATLVQPVGSPLSLECTVEGTSNPNLYWYRQAAGRGLQLLFYSVGIGQISSEVPQNLSASRPQDRQFILSSKKLLLSDSGFYLCAWGRTVGNTIYFGEGSWLTVV.

This sequence joins TRBV7-4 and TRBJ1-6, with D possibly being TRBD1 (5 bases). CDR1 is SGHVT, CDR2 SQSDAQ, per germline. Trimming cost V 5 bases and J 5 bases, with 16 bases left between them. CDR3 size: 16 residues. CDR3 sequence: CASSPWRGRDNSPLHF. CDR3 sequence (DNA): TGTGCCAGCAGCCCCTGGAGGGGTAGGGATAATTCACCCCTCCACTTT.